This T cell receptor beta chain was sequenced during a study of blood T cell repertoires in COVID-19. Study-wide background: Sites in the United States, Italy and Spain provided acute and convalescent COVID-19 samples. The cDNA or gDNA used as material had been derived from T cells, B-cell-depleted T cells, or PBMCs.

CDR3 length: 12 amino acids. In germline, CDR1 is LNHDA, CDR2 SQIVND (reference sequence). With 8 bases removed from V and 1 base from J, the gap between germline ends came to 9 bases. In the authors' workflow: Estimation of nucleated cell counts relied on the amplification of reference gene primers. Data came from immunoSEQ multiplex PCR; TCRdb stores just in-frame clones and leaves some out. That table furnishes V, J and clone size, whereas the DNA furnished D and trimming. The sample consists of approximately 20,000 clones, around 90% of them appearing once. The receptor comes from a human donor in a cohort sampled during active COVID-19. This chain connects TRBV19 to TRBJ2-7; D possibly corresponds to TRBD2 (6 bases). What was sequenced was peripheral blood. The CDR3 spells CASRGSSYEQYF. CDR3 bases: TGTGCCAGTCGGGGGAGTTCCTACGAGCAGTACTTC.